A single sample gave rise to the 30 T cell receptor beta chains below, sequenced in a study of long-term antiretroviral therapy in people with HIV. Version v3.0 of the immunoSEQ assay was performed at survey level. Measured with immunoSEQ multiplex PCR; TCRdb has only the in-frame clones, and not every one. The sample lists around 19,000 clones, roughly 84% occurring once. Specimen: unsorted PBMCs, collected around 2.4 years after starting antiretroviral therapy. The receptors derive from a man in his forties with HIV.

V usage is TRBV7-9 and J usage is TRBJ2-1; D is ambiguous. The V gene lost 1 base and the J gene lost 7 bases, with 14 bases spanning the gap. The CDR3 loop spans 15 amino acids. Germline CDR1 SEHNR, CDR2 FQNEAQ (reference sequence). The chain's CDR3 is CASSLDHGFRNEQFF. The CDR3 DNA reads TGTGCCAGCAGCTTAGACCACGGGTTTCGGAATGAGCAGTTCTTC.

The chain combines TRBV5-1 with TRBJ2-1; D remains ambiguous. The CDR3 has 13 residues. Germline CDR1 SGHRS, CDR2 YFSETQ. Trimming cost V 0 bases and J 6 bases, with 7 bases left between them. CDR3 sequence (DNA): TGCGCCAGCAGCTTGGCAGCCAGCAATGAGCAGTTCTTC. The encoded protein is CASSLAASNEQFF.

CDR3 bases: TGTGCCAGTAGTACAACTAGCGGGGGGACCGGGGAGCTGTTTTTT. Its protein is CASSTTSGGTGELFF. V and J are TRBV19 and TRBJ2-2; 12 nucleotides match TRBD2. Germline V CDR1 and CDR2: LNHDA, SQIVND (reference sequence). The CDR3 has 15 amino acids. The ends lost 4 bases at V and 5 bases at J; junction bases unmatched: 2.

This clone was detected once. J is TRBJ2-7 and V is TRBV7-8; 10 bases map to TRBD1. The CDR3 contains 17 residues. The J segment lost 5 bases and the V segment lost 1 base, leaving 11 bases of the junction unmatched. Germline V gene lookup returns CDR1 SGHVS and CDR2 FQNEAQ. The CDR3 DNA is TGTGCCAGCAGCTTAGGGGGACAGGGGATTTATCTCCACGAGCAGTACTTC. Amino acid sequence: CASSLGGQGIYLHEQYF.

V gene TRBV27 combines with J gene TRBJ2-7; 7 bases match TRBD1. In germline, CDR1 is MNHEY, CDR2 SMNVEV (reference sequence). The CDR3 has 13 amino acids. J lost 2 bases, V lost 9 bases, and 7 bases had no gene match. This CDR3 reads CASRTGRTYEQYF. The CDR3 DNA reads TGTGCCAGTAGGACAGGCCGAACCTACGAGCAGTACTTC.

This chain links TRBV6-5 with TRBJ2-7, with D perhaps matching TRBD2 (5 bases). Trimming stripped 0 bases from V and 2 bases from J, with 11 bases between. Germline V lookup: CDR1 MNHEY, CDR2 SVGAGI. There are 15 residues in the CDR3. The CDR3: CASSYSTVGAYEQYF. CDR3 nucleotides: TGTGCCAGCAGTTACTCAACAGTCGGGGCCTACGAGCAGTACTTC.

For this clone: At one of its ends the junction is not consistent with the germline gene, which may arise from a read error. V is TRBV4-2 and J is TRBJ2-7, with D unresolved. This CDR3 is built from 14 residues. Germline V gene lookup returns CDR1 LGHNA and CDR2 YNFKEQ. CDR3: CASSQDLGSSEQYF. For the CDR3, the DNA is TGTGCCAGCAGCCAAGATCTAGGCTCCTCCGAGCAGTACTTC.

The V call is TRBV2, the J call TRBJ1-5; D is perhaps TRBD1 (6 bases). The CDR3 sequence is 17 residues long. Germline V gene sequence: CDR1 SNHLY, CDR2 FYNNEI. The V and J ends lost 6 bases and 0 bases respectively, with 18 bases between them. Written as DNA, the CDR3 is TGTGCCAGCAGCACGGGACAATCAGCCTATAGCAATCAGCCCCAGCATTTT. Translation: CASSTGQSAYSNQPQHF.

This clone appeared once. The rearrangement uses TRBV7-3 and TRBJ2-1; D ambiguous. The CDR3 is 15 amino acids. V was clipped by 3 bases and J by 0 bases, with 9 bases between them. From germline, CDR1 is SGHTA and CDR2 FQGTGA. CDR3 residues: CASSFTSSSYNEQFF. Here the CDR3 DNA reads TGTGCCAGCAGCTTTACGTCGAGCTCCTACAATGAGCAGTTCTTC.

The rearrangement links TRBV9 to TRBJ2-7; D call uncertain. The germline V gene encodes CDR1 SGDLS and CDR2 YYNGEE. There are 14 residues in the CDR3. V lost 0 bases and J lost 2, with 9 bases in between. This chain's CDR3 is CASSVADGTYEQYF. The CDR3 nucleotides read TGTGCCAGCAGCGTAGCCGACGGTACCTACGAGCAGTACTTC.

Concerning this clone: A read error may account for a junction end that differs from germline. V gene TRBV5-4 combines with J gene TRBJ2-7, with D tentatively TRBD1 (5 bases). Germline-derived CDR1 and CDR2 are SGHNT and YYREEE (reference sequence). The CDR3 contains 16 residues. In DNA form, the CDR3 reads TGCGCCAGCAGCCAAGAAATGACAGCAGCAACCTACGAGCAGTACTTC. Amino acids: CASSQEMTAATYEQYF.

This chain links TRBV28 with TRBJ2-5, with 7 bases that match TRBD1. V lost 5 bases, J lost 1 base, and 10 bases stayed unmatched. The length of the CDR3 is 16 residues. The germline V gene encodes CDR1 MDHEN and CDR2 SYDVKM. Written as DNA, the CDR3 is TGTGCCAGCAGTACCGCTCCGGGACAGCTCCAAGAGACCCAGTACTTC. It yields the protein CASSTAPGQLQETQYF.

In its sample, this clone was seen a few times. The junction departs from the called germline gene at one end, perhaps through a read error. J is TRBJ1-2 and V is TRBV5-4; the D gene is possibly TRBD1 (6 bases). CDR3 length: 15 amino acids. Per germline, CDR1 SGHNT and CDR2 YYREEE (reference sequence). The CDR3 bases are TGTGCCAGCAGATTGGTGGGGGCCGGTAACTATGGCTACACCTTC. Translation: CASRLVGAGNYGYTF.

The chain is built from TRBV11-1 and TRBJ2-3; D uncertain. This CDR3 is built from 12 residues. Germline loops: CDR1 SGHAT, CDR2 FQDESV (reference sequence). V gave up 3 bases and J gave up 6 bases, with 7 bases separating them. DNA of the CDR3: TGTGCCAGCAGCTTTTATCCCGATACGCAGTATTTT. Protein: CASSFYPDTQYF.

The rearrangement uses TRBV11-2 and TRBJ1-1; maybe TRBD1 (6 bases). The V gene lost 3 bases and the J gene lost 0 bases, with 14 bases spanning the gap. CDR3 size: 16 residues. Germline V gene data show CDR1 as SGHAT and CDR2 as FQNNGV. In DNA form, the CDR3 reads TGTGCCAGCAGCTTCCCCCATGGGGGGCTGAACACTGAAGCTTTCTTT. Translating it yields CASSFPHGGLNTEAFF.

The CDR3 DNA reads as TGTGCCAGCAGTCTAGTAGCAGGGACCCAAGCTTTCTTT. Translated, it gives CASSLVAGTQAFF. The chain combines TRBV27 with TRBJ1-1, with D perhaps matching TRBD1 (5 bases). This CDR3 contains 13 residues. V was shortened by 5 bases and J by 9 bases, with 16 bases between the two germline ends. The germline gives CDR1 MNHEY, CDR2 SMNVEV (reference sequence).

The chain is built from TRBV28 and TRBJ2-2, with a tentative D call TRBD2 (5 bases). Germline V gives CDR1 MDHEN, CDR2 SYDVKM. The V gene lost 2 bases and the J gene lost 4 bases, with 14 bases spanning the gap. The CDR3 consists of 16 residues. CDR3 amino acids: CASSLPVAAGTGELFF. The CDR3 DNA follows: TGTGCCAGCAGTTTACCCGTTGCCGCGGGCACCGGGGAGCTGTTTTTT. Complete variable domain (other parts from reference TRBV28 and TRBJ2-2): DVKVTQSSRYLVKRTGEKVFLECVQDMDHENMFWYRQDPGLGLRLIYFSYDVKMKEKGDIPEGYSVSREKKERFSLILESASTNQTSMYLCASSLPVAAGTGELFFGEGSRLTVL.

As DNA, the CDR3 is TGTGCCAGCAGCTTAGCGACAGAGAACACTGAAGCTTTCTTT. Its translation is CASSLATENTEAFF. The chain uses TRBV7-2 and TRBJ1-1, with a weak D call TRBD1 (5 bases). CDR1 is SGHTA and CDR2 is FQGNSA in the germline V gene. Trimming shortened V by 0 bases and J by 1 base, and 6 bases separated the two germline ends. The CDR3 extends over 14 amino acids.

This clone was found a few times. The rearrangement joins TRBV10-3 to TRBJ1-3; 8 nucleotides match TRBD1. CDR1 and CDR2 (germline): ENHRY, SYGVKD. The CDR3 consists of 18 residues. V shed 0 bases and J 3 bases; nucleotides not matched to a gene: 10. In DNA, the CDR3 is TGTGCCATCAGTGAGTCCCACGGACAGGGAGCTCTTGGAAACACCATATATTTT. This encodes CAISESHGQGALGNTIYF.

This chain joins TRBV11-2 and TRBJ2-5; TRBD2 matches 10 bases. CDR1 and CDR2 from the germline V gene are SGHAT and FQNNGV. There are 16 residues in the CDR3. Trimming took 6 bases from V and 1 from J; bases not matched to a gene: 8. The CDR3 sequence is CASRPRTSGIQETQYF. CDR3 sequence (DNA): TGTGCCAGCAGACCGCGGACTAGCGGTATCCAAGAGACCCAGTACTTC.

This clone has just a few counts. This chain links TRBV6-1 with TRBJ1-2, with D unclear. The germline CDR1 and CDR2 sequences are MNHNS and SASEGT. The CDR3 spans 13 residues. V was trimmed by 2 bases and J by 2 bases, leaving 6 bases between them. CDR3 protein: CASSERKNYGYTF. The CDR3 nucleotides are TGTGCCAGCAGTGAACGGAAGAACTATGGCTACACCTTC.

The chain joins TRBV4-3 to TRBJ1-1; D is unresolved. The CDR3 has 14 amino acids. Germline assignment: CDR1 LGHNA and CDR2 YSLEER. V lost 2 bases to trimming and J lost 3 bases, with 10 bases between them. CDR3: CASSQRSEDTEAFF. CDR3 nucleotides: TGCGCCAGCAGCCAAAGAAGTGAAGACACTGAAGCTTTCTTT.

V gene TRBV2 combines with J gene TRBJ2-6, with TRBD2 matching 14 bases. V lost 5 bases, J lost 4 bases, and 7 bases stayed unmatched. Germline V gives CDR1 SNHLY, CDR2 FYNNEI. This CDR3 contains 18 residues. The CDR3 DNA is TGTGCCAGCAGTTGGACTAGCGGGGGGCCCTCAGGGGCCAACGTCCTGACTTTC. As protein: CASSWTSGGPSGANVLTF.

For the CDR3, the DNA is TGCGCCAGCAGTGAGGGGGACTCATCCCAAGAGACCCAGTACTTC. Translated, it gives CASSEGDSSQETQYF. The chain joins TRBV10-2 to TRBJ2-5, with D tentatively TRBD2 (6 bases). This CDR3 comprises 15 residues. V was trimmed by 2 bases and J by 1 base, leaving 11 bases between them. Germline CDR1 is WSHSY and CDR2 is SAAADI.

CDR3 nucleotide sequence: TGTGCCAGCAGCCTCAAAATGACAGGGACTATCTCCTACGAGCAGTACTTC. Protein: CASSLKMTGTISYEQYF. The chain uses TRBV28 and TRBJ2-7, with D perhaps assigned TRBD1 or TRBD2 (7 bases each). Trimming removed 6 bases from V and 0 bases from J, with 21 bases in between. This CDR3 comprises 17 residues. Germline V gene sequence: CDR1 MDHEN, CDR2 SYDVKM.

This chain links TRBV6-5 with TRBJ1-2; no reliable D call. The germline V gene has CDR1 MNHEY and CDR2 SVGAGI. V gave up 2 bases and J gave up 4 bases, with 11 bases separating them. The CDR3 has 14 amino acids. CDR3 DNA: TGTGCCAGCAGTTACAGGGCAGGAGCCTATGGCTACACCTTC. It translates to CASSYRAGAYGYTF.

This clone has only one observation. CDR3 protein: CASSLGQTDYGYTF. The DNA for the CDR3 is TGTGCCAGCAGCTTAGGGCAGACGGATTATGGCTACACCTTC. The rearrangement uses TRBV7-2 and TRBJ1-2; D gene unclear. This CDR3 comprises 14 residues. The V gene lost 1 base and the J gene lost 5 bases, with 11 bases spanning the gap. Germline loops: CDR1 SGHTA, CDR2 FQGNSA.

This chain connects TRBV9 to TRBJ2-7; D is undetermined. This CDR3 comprises 14 residues. Germline V gene lookup returns CDR1 SGDLS and CDR2 YYNGEE. V was trimmed by 0 bases and J by 1 base, leaving 8 bases between them. The CDR3 bases are TGTGCCAGCAGCGTAGTTGCAATGTCCTACGAGCAGTACTTC. It specifies CASSVVAMSYEQYF.

The chain joins TRBV11-2 to TRBJ2-7; 10 nucleotides agree with TRBD1. CDR3 size: 15 residues. Germline V gene sequence: CDR1 SGHAT, CDR2 FQNNGV. The V and J ends lost 2 bases and 5 bases, in that order; junction bases with no gene match: 6. This chain's CDR3 is CASSLIGQGDHEQYF. The CDR3, as DNA: TGTGCCAGCAGCTTAATAGGACAGGGGGACCACGAGCAGTACTTC.

The chain joins TRBV4-3 to TRBJ2-7, with 8 bases identical to TRBD1. This CDR3 has 15 amino acids. V shed 1 base and J 3 bases; nucleotides not matched to a gene: 5. In germline, CDR1 is LGHNA, CDR2 YSLEER. CDR3: CASSQGQGALYEQYF. The CDR3 DNA sequence: TGCGCCAGCAGCCAAGGGCAGGGGGCACTCTACGAGCAGTACTTC.